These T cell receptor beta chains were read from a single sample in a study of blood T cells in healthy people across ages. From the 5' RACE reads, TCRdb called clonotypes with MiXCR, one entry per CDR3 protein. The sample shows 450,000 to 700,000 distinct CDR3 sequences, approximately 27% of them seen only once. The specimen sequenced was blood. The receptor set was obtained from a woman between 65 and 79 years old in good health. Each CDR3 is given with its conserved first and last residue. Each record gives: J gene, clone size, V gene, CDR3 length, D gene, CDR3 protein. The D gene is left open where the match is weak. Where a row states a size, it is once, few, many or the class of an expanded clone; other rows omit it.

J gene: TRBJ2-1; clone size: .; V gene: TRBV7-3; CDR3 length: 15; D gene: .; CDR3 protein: CASSQGRSDYNEQFF
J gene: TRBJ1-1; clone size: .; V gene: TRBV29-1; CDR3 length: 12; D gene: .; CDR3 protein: CSASEGGTEAFF
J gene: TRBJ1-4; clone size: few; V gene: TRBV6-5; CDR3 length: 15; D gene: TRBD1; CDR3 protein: CASSYSGQGGEKLFF
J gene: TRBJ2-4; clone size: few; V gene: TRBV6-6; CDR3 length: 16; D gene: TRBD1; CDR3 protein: CASSYTVGQGQFDQYF
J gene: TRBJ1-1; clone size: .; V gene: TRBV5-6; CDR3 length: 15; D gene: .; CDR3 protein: CASSPDSRENTEAFF
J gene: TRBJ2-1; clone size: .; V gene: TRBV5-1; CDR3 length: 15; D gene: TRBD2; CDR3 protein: CASSLEGGGHNEQFF
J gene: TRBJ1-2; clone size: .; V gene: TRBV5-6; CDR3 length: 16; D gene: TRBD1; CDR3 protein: CASSGPRDRANYGYTF
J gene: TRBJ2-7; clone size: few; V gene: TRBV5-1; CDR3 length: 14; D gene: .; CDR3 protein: CASSLGGASYERYF
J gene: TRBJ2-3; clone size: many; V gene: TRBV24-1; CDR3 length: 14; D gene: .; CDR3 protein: CATSDFTAGDTQYF
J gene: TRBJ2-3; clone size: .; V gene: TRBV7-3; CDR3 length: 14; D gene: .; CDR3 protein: CASSLGTMTDTQYF
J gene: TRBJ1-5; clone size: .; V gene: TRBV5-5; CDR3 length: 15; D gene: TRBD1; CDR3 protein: CASSLLGTAITTQHF
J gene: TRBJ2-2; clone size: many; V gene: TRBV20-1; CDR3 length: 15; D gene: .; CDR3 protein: CSARDPTVNTGELFF
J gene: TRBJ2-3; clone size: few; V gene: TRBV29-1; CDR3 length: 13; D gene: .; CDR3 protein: CSVGSLGKDTQYF
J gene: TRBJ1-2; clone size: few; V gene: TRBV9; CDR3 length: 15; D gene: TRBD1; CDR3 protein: CASSVGRDRVYGYTF
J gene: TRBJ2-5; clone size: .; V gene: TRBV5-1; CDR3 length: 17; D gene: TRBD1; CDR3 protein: CASSPTLTGSVVGTQYF
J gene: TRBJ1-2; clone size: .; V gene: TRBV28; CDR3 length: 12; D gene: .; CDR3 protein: CAIREGSYGYTF
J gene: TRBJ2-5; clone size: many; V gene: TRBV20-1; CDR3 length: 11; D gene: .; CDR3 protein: CSARLWETQYF
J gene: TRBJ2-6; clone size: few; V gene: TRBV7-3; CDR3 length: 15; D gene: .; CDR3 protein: CASSLYPSGANVLTF
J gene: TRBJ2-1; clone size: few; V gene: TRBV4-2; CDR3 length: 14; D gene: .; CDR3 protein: CASSQEDSKLEQFF
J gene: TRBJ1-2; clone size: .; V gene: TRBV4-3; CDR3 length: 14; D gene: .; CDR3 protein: CASSQGPQVDGYTF
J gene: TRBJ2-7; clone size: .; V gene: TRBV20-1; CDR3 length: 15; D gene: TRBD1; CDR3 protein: CSARSPGQGTYEQYF
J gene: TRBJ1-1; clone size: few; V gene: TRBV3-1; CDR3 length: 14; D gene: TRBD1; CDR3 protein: CATGTGVLDTEAFF
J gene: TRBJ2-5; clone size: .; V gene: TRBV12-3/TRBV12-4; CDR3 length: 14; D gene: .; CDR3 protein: CASSQTRSQETQYF
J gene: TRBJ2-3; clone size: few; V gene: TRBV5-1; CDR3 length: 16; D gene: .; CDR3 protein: CASSLEAGHATGTQYF
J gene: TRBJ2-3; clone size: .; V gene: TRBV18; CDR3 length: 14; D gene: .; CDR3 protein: CASSPNRAPDTQYF
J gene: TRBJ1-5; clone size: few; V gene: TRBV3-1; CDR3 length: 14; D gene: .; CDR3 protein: CASSQSKANQPQHF
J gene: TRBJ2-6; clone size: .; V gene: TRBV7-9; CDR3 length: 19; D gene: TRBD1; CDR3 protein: CASSSPSDRGSSGANVLTF
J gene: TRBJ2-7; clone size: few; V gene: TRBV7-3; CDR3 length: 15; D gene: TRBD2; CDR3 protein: CASSLAASGSYEQYF
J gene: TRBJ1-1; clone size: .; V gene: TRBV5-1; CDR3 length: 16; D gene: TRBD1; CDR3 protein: CASSLGTGGAGTEAFF